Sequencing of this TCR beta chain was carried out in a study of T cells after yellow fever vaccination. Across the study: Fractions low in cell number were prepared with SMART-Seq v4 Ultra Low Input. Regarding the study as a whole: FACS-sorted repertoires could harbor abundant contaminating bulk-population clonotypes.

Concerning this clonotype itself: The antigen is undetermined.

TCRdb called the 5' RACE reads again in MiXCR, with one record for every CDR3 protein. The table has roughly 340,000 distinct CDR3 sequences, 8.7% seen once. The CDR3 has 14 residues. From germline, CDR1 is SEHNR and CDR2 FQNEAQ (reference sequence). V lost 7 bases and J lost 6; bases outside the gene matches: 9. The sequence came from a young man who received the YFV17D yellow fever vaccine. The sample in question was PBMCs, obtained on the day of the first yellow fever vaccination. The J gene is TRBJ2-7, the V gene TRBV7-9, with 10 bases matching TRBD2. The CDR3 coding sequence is TGTGCCAGCAAAACCCTAGCGGGGGTCGGCGAGCAGTACTTC. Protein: CASKTLAGVGEQYF. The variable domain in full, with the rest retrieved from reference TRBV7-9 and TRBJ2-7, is DTGVSQNPRHKITKRGQNVTFRCDPISEHNRLYWYRQTLGQGPEFLTYFQNEAQLEKSRLLSDRFSAERPKGSFSTLEIQRTEQGDSAMYLCASKTLAGVGEQYFGPGTRLTVT.